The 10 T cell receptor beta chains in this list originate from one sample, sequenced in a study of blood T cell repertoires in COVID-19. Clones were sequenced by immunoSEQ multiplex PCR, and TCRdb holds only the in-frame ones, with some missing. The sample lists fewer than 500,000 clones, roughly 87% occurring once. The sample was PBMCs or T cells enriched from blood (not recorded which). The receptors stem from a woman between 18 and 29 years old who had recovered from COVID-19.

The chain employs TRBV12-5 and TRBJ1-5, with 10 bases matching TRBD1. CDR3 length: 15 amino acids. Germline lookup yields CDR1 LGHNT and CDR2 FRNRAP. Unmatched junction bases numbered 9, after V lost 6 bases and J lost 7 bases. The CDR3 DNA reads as TGTGCTAGTGGCCCCGGGGACAGGGGTGTACAGCCCCAGCATTTT. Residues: CASGPGDRGVQPQHF.

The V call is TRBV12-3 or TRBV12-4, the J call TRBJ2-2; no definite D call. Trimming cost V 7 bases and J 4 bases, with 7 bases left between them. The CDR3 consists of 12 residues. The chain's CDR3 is CASTDTTGELFF. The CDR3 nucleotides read TGTGCCAGCACAGACACCACCGGGGAGCTGTTTTTT.

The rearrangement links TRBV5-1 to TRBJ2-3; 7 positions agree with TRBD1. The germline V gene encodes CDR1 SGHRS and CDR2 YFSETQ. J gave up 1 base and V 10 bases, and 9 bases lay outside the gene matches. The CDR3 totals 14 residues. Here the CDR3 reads CAGGDRACTDTQYF. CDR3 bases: TGCGCCGGAGGAGACAGGGCCTGCACAGATACGCAGTATTTT.

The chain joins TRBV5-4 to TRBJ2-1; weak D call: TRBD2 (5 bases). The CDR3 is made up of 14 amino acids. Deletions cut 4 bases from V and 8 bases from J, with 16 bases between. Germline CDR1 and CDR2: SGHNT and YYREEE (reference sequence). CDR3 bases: TGTGCCAGCAGCCCTGCTGGTGCGGGCGATGAGCAGTTCTTC. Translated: CASSPAGAGDEQFF.

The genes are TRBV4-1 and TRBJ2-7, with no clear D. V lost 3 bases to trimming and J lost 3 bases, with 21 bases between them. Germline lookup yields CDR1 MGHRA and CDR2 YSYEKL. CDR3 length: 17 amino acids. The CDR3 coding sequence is TGCGCCAGCAGCCACTTATATTTGAGGATGAAAAACTACGAGCAGTACTTC. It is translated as CASSHLYLRMKNYEQYF.

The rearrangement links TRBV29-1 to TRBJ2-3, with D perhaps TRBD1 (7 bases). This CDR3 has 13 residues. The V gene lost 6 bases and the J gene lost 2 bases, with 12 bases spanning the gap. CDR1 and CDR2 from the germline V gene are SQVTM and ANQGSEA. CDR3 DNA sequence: TGCAGCGTAGCAGGGGGGATCACAGATACGCAGTATTTT. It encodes CSVAGGITDTQYF.

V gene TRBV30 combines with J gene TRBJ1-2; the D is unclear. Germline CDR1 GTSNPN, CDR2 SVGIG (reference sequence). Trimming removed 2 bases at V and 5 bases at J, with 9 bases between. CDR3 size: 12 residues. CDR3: CAWSPLTYGYTF. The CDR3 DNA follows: TGTGCCTGGAGTCCCTTGACATATGGCTACACCTTC.

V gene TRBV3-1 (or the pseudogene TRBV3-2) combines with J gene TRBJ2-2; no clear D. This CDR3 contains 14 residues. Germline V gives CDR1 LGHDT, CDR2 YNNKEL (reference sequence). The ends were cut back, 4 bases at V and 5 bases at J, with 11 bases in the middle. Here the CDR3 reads CASSRSTVTGELFF. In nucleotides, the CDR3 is TGTGCCAGCAGCCGGTCCACGGTGACCGGGGAGCTGTTTTTT.

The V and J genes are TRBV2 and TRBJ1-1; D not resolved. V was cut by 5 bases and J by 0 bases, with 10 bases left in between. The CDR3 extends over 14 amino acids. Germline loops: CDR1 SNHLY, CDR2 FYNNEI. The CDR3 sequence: CASSLEGMNTEAFF. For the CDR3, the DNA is TGTGCCAGCAGTCTGGAGGGAATGAACACTGAAGCTTTCTTT.

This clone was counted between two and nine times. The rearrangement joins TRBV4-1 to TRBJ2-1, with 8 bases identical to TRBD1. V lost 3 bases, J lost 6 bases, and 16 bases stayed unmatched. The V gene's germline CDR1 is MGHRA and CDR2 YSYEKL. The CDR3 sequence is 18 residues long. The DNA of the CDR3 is TGCGCCAGCAGCCAGGTTGTACGACAGGGGAGAGGGGTCAATGAGCAGTTCTTC. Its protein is CASSQVVRQGRGVNEQFF.